This T cell receptor (beta chain) originates from a study of control samples from healthy donors and cancer patients (dated by TCRdb to 2018 to 2020). The receptor library was made with the immunoSEQ multiplex PCR assay. Sourced from immuneACCESS, this table was stored by TCRdb with only in-frame sequences that have V and J called. A share of the clones is absent; for the studies checked, an unresolved V gene accounts for under half, and the remainder has no known explanation. The sample contains 75,000 to 90,000 clones, about nine tenths of them found a single time. Of the sample, around a tenth falls within the top ten clones. With respect to this clone: Its binding antigen is unknown. No base-level quality is on record; no much larger clone is a single base apart.

Trimming at the junction amounts to 8 bases on V and 4 bases on J, and the germline ends lie 11 bases apart. Spanning cysteine to phenylalanine, the CDR3 consists of 12 amino acids. Just CDR3 DNA is preserved here, 36 bases in frame from base 1. Sequencing used PBMCs. The receptor comes from a woman between 50 and 59 years old with colorectal cancer. The sequence is built from TRBV12-3 or TRBV12-4 and TRBJ1-1; possibly the D gene is TRBD1, per 6 matching bases. The DNA sequence follows: TGTGCCAGCGGGGGACATCGCACTGAAGCTTTCTTT. It translates to CASGGHRTEAFF.